This TCR beta chain is drawn from a study of human T cells and chemical hapten exposure. Whole-study results and caveats: No shift was seen in TCRs above 1 in 1000 frequency with DPC sensitization. Large CDR3 similarity clusters arose significantly more often from expanded TCRs than from controls.

Time point noted: patch test 1, 2 weeks after DPC sensitization. Treatment indicated: therapeutic diphenylcyclopropenone sensitization with weekly scalp DPC. There are many counts of this clonotype. As yet, its antigen is unknown. A single record per CDR3 protein comes from TCRdb applying MiXCR to the RACE reads. The table records a few hundred thousand distinct CDR3 sequences, approximately 4.4% of them present only once. Trimming removed 2 bases at V and 0 bases at J, with 14 bases between. The CDR3 extends over 17 amino acids. Germline-derived CDR1 and CDR2 are MNHEY and SVGAGI. The chain is built from TRBV6-5 and TRBJ2-4; D is ambiguous. The specimen was whole blood, collected in connection with sensitization to the hapten diphenylcyclopropenone (DPC). The sequence came from a woman in her fifties or sixties with alopecia areata. Some clones in this sample may be carry-over from other donors' samples. DNA of the CDR3: TGTGCCAGCAGTTACAGGCCCCCAGCTCTAGCCAAAAACATTCAGTACTTC. It is translated as CASSYRPPALAKNIQYF.